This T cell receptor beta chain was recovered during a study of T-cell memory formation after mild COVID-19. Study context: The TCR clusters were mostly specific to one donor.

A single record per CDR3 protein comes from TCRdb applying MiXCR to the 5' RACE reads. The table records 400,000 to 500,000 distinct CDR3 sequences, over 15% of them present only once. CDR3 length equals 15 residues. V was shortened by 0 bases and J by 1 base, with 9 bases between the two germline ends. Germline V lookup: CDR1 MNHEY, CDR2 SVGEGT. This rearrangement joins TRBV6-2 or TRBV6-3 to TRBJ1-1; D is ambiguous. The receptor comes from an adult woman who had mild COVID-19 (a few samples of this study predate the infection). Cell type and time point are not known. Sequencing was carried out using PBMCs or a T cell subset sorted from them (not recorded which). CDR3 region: CASSYSRHQNTEAFF. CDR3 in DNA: TGTGCCAGCAGTTACTCTAGGCACCAGAACACTGAAGCTTTCTTT.